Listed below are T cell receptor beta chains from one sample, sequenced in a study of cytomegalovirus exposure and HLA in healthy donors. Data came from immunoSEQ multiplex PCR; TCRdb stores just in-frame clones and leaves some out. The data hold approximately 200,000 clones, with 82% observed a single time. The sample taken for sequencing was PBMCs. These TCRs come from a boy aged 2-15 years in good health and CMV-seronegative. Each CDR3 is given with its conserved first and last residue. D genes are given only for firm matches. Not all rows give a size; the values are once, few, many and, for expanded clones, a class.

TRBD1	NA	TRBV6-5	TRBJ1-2	CASSYGQGGLRYGYTF	TGTGCCAGCAGTTACGGCCAGGGGGGCCTTAGATATGGCTACACCTTC
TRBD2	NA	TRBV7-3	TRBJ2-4	CASRLPLAAAKNIQYF	TGTGCCAGCAGACTCCCACTAGCGGCGGCCAAAAACATTCAGTACTTC
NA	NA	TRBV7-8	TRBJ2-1	CASRLGPNGGNEQFF	TGTGCCAGCAGACTTGGGCCAAATGGGGGGAATGAGCAGTTCTTC
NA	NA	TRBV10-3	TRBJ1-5	CAITPLPGIQPQHF	TGTGCCATCACCCCCCTCCCGGGGATCCAGCCCCAGCATTTT
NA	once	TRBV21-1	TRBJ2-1	CASIVLNLFF	TGTGCCAGCATCGTACTTAACCTGTTCTTC
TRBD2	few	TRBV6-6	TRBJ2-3	CASRPGLAGLDTQYF	TGTGCCAGCAGGCCGGGACTAGCGGGTTTAGATACGCAGTATTTT
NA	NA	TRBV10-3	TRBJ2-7	CAISEGAGFSYEQYF	TGTGCCATCAGTGAGGGGGCCGGGTTCTCCTACGAGCAGTACTTC
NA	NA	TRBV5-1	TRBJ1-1	CASSEIEATEAFF	TGCGCCAGCAGCGAGATTGAGGCAACTGAAGCTTTCTTT
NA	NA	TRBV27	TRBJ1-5	CASSSGDQPQHF	TGTGCCAGCAGTTCGGGGGATCAGCCCCAGCATTTT
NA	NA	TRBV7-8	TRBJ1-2	CASSSGTYLNYGYTF	TGTGCCAGCAGCTCCGGGACATACCTTAACTATGGCTACACCTTC
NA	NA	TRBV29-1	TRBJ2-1	CSVASQPLYNEQFF	TGCAGCGTTGCCTCACAGCCCCTCTACAATGAGCAGTTCTTC
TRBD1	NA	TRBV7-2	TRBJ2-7	CASSWDRDEQYF	TGTGCCAGCAGCTGGGACAGGGACGAGCAGTACTTC
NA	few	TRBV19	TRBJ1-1	CASSIGAGNMNTEAFF	TGTGCCAGTAGTATAGGAGCAGGTAACATGAACACTGAAGCTTTCTTT
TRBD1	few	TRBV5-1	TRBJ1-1	CASSLNYGTGNTEAFF	TGCGCCAGCAGCTTGAATTACGGGACAGGGAACACTGAAGCTTTCTTT
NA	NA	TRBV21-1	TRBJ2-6	CAGSLNSSGANVLTF	TGTGCCGGCAGCCTCAACAGCTCTGGGGCCAACGTCCTGACTTTC
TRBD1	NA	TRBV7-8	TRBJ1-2	CASSSRTGKGYTF	TGTGCCAGCAGTTCCAGGACAGGGAAAGGCTACACCTTC